The 17 T cell receptor beta chains below come from one sample, sequenced in a study of T cells in Graves' hyperthyroidism and ophthalmopathy. RNA transcripts provided the source from which TCR beta CDR3 regions were amplified. The HTBI primer set served for first-round RT-PCR of the TCR CDR3. In TCRdb, the multiplex PCR reads were re-called with MiXCR into one record per CDR3 protein. Of under 350,000 distinct CDR3 sequences listed, 18% are singletons. Sequenced sample: blood. All receptors come from a woman aged 45 to 65 with Graves' hyperthyroidism.

The table lists this clonotype with many counts. The genes are TRBV2 and TRBJ2-5; no clear D. The CDR3 is made up of 11 amino acids. Between the trimmed V and J ends, which lost 5 bases and 5 bases, there was a span of 6 bases. The germline CDR1 and CDR2 sequences are SNHLY and FYNNEI. CDR3 amino acids: CASSQQETQYF. The CDR3 DNA follows: TGTGCCAGCAGTCAACAGGAGACCCAGTACTTC.

This clonotype has ten or more counts. The V and J genes are TRBV11-2 and TRBJ2-1, with 7 bases matching TRBD2. After removal of 7 bases from V and 5 bases from J, the junction contained 11 bases not matched to a gene. Per the germline V gene, CDR1 is SGHAT and CDR2 is FQNNGV. This CDR3 has 15 amino acids. This CDR3 is CASMGGSGANNEQFF. In DNA form, the CDR3 reads TGTGCCAGCATGGGGGGGAGCGGGGCCAACAATGAGCAGTTCTTC.

The chain recombines TRBV19 with TRBJ1-5, with a possible D match to TRBD1 (5 bases). Germline CDR1 and CDR2: LNHDA and SQIVND (reference sequence). The CDR3 covers 15 residues. Trimming removed 6 bases from V and 6 bases from J, with 18 bases in between. CDR3 nucleotides: TGTGCCAGTAGGGCCGGTGCAGGGAGCGGTCAGCCCCAGCATTTT. It yields the protein CASRAGAGSGQPQHF.

The CDR3 DNA reads as TGTGCCAGCAGGGGGCTCGGGGGCGCGGACACTGAAGCTTTCTTT. Amino acid sequence: CASRGLGGADTEAFF. The chain links TRBV6-1 to TRBJ1-1; tentatively, D is TRBD1 (6 bases). Trimming left V 6 bases short and J 3 bases short, with 17 bases between. The CDR3 sequence is 15 residues long. CDR1 is MNHNS and CDR2 is SASEGT in the germline V gene.

This clonotype has a handful of counts. This chain links TRBV19 with TRBJ1-2; D call uncertain. The ends were cut back, 10 bases at V and 8 bases at J, with 14 bases in the middle. CDR3 length: 11 residues. CDR1 LNHDA and CDR2 SQIVND come from the germline V gene (reference sequence). The CDR3 spells CATHQANGYTF. The CDR3 DNA reads as TGTGCCACCCACCAGGCGAACGGCTACACCTTC.

This clonotype occurred once. V usage is TRBV27 and J usage is TRBJ1-5; TRBD1 agrees at 7 bases. The CDR3 loop spans 17 amino acids. J gave up 1 base and V 5 bases, and 11 bases lay outside the gene matches. Per germline, CDR1 MNHEY and CDR2 SMNVEV (reference sequence). CDR3 amino acids: CASSPSFGTESNQPQHF. CDR3 DNA sequence: TGTGCCAGCAGTCCAAGTTTCGGGACAGAGAGCAATCAGCCCCAGCATTTT.

This clonotype was picked up a small number of times. The rearrangement uses TRBV7-9 and TRBJ2-1, with D hard to call. With 5 bases removed from V and 0 bases from J, the gap between germline ends came to 11 bases. CDR3 length equals 15 residues. The germline CDR1 and CDR2 sequences are SEHNR and FQNEAQ (reference sequence). The CDR3 here is CASSRGTSSYNEQFF. The DNA of the CDR3 is TGTGCCAGCAGCCGAGGTACCAGCTCCTACAATGAGCAGTTCTTC.

A few counts support this clonotype. The chain uses TRBV12-3 or TRBV12-4 and TRBJ1-6, with a possible D match to TRBD1 (5 bases). Trimming cost V 8 bases and J 5 bases, with 16 bases left between them. CDR3 size: 15 residues. The CDR3 sequence: CASGTQGRDNSPLHF. The CDR3 nucleotides read TGTGCCAGCGGGACCCAGGGAAGAGATAATTCACCCCTCCACTTT.

This clonotype occurred a few times. This sequence joins TRBV6-1 and TRBJ1-1; TRBD1 aligns across 7 bases. V lost 1 base, J lost 11 bases, and 7 bases stayed unmatched. The CDR3 sequence is 13 residues long. In germline, CDR1 is MNHNS, CDR2 SASEGT. The CDR3 DNA reads as TGTGCCAGCAGTGAAGGTTCGACAGGGCGCGCTTTCTTT. Protein product: CASSEGSTGRAFF.

This clonotype was observed once. A much larger clone is a single base away; this may be a read error. The V call is TRBV30, the J call TRBJ2-7, with D uncertain. This CDR3 has 16 residues. Germline CDR1 GTSNPN, CDR2 SVGIG (reference sequence). V was clipped by 5 bases and J by 0 bases, with 20 bases between them. CDR3 loop: CAWWPGDGPLSYEQYF. CDR3 nucleotide sequence: TGTGCCTGGTGGCCAGGCGACGGGCCCCTCTCCTACGAGCAGTACTTC.

This clonotype was observed at least ten times. V is TRBV2 and J is TRBJ1-4, with D tentatively TRBD1 (6 bases). This CDR3 is 14 amino acids long. The V and J ends lost 3 bases and 8 bases respectively, with 13 bases between them. Per the germline V gene, CDR1 is SNHLY and CDR2 is FYNNEI. This chain's CDR3 is CASSDQGKTEKLFF. For the CDR3, the DNA is TGTGCCAGCAGTGATCAGGGGAAGACAGAAAAACTGTTTTTT. Combining the CDR3 with reference TRBV2 and TRBJ1-4 gives the whole variable domain EPEVTQTPSHQVTQMGQEVILRCVPISNHLYFYWYRQILGQKVEFLVSFYNNEISEKSEIFDDQFSVERPDGSNFTLKIRSTKLEDSAMYFCASSDQGKTEKLFFGSGTQLSVL.

This chain links TRBV18 with TRBJ1-2, with 12 nucleotides matching TRBD1. The germline gives CDR1 KGHSH, CDR2 LQKENI. The CDR3 consists of 16 residues. V lost 5 bases to trimming and J lost 8 bases; unmatched junction nucleotides: 12. The DNA for the CDR3 is TGTGCCAGCTCATTCCAACCGGGACAGGGGGCAGCAGGCTACACCTTC. It yields the protein CASSFQPGQGAAGYTF.

This clonotype came up many times. The genes are TRBV3-1 and TRBJ2-2; D perhaps matches TRBD2 (6 bases). CDR3 length: 14 amino acids. CDR1 is LGHDT, CDR2 YNNKEL, per germline (reference sequence). The V end lost 0 bases, the J end lost 5 bases, and 7 bases lay between the germline ends. The CDR3: CASSQEGGTGELFF. CDR3 DNA: TGTGCCAGCAGCCAAGAAGGAGGGACCGGGGAGCTGTTTTTT.

This clonotype was recorded at least ten times. The chain links TRBV6-6 to TRBJ2-1, with D unresolved. The CDR3 has 14 amino acids. Trimming pared 1 base from V and 3 bases from J, leaving 7 bases between. The V gene's germline CDR1 is MNHNY and CDR2 SVGAGI (reference sequence). DNA for the CDR3: TGTGCCAGCAGTTACTTTGGCCTCTACAATGAGCAGTTCTTC. Protein product: CASSYFGLYNEQFF.

There are many counts of this clonotype. At one end the junction does not follow the germline gene, possibly because of a read error. The V call is TRBV2, the J call TRBJ2-1, with a possible D match to TRBD2 (5 bases). The CDR3 consists of 13 residues. The germline V gene encodes CDR1 SNHLY and CDR2 FYNNEI. The CDR3 loop reads CASGEYMSGEQFF. The CDR3 DNA follows: TGTGCCAGCGGTGAATATATGTCGGGAGAGCAGTTCTTC.

This clonotype was observed a few times. The genes are TRBV20-1 and TRBJ1-1; TRBD1 matches 7 bases. This CDR3 spans 13 amino acids. The V gene's germline CDR1 is DFQATT and CDR2 SNEGSKA (reference sequence). Trimming removed 5 bases from V and 5 bases from J; junction bases left unmatched: 8. Here the CDR3 reads CSAGATGKTEAFF. For the CDR3, the DNA is TGCAGTGCTGGAGCGACAGGGAAAACTGAAGCTTTCTTT.

This chain links TRBV4-1 with TRBJ1-1; D unresolved. This CDR3 has 13 amino acids. CDR1 is MGHRA, CDR2 YSYEKL, per germline. Trimming took off 5 bases at V and 3 bases at J, with 10 bases between the two ends. The CDR3 DNA sequence: TGCGCCAGCAGCGTAGGGTTGGACACTGAAGCTTTCTTT. This translates into CASSVGLDTEAFF.